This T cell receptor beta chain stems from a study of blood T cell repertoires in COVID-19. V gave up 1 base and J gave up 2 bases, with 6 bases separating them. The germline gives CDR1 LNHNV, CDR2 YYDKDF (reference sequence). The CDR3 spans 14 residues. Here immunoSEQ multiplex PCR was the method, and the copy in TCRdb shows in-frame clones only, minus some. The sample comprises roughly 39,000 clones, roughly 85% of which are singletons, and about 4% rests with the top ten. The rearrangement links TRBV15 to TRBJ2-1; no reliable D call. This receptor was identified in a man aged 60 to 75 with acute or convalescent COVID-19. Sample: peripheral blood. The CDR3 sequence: CATSRGAAYNEQFF. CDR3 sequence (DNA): TGTGCCACCAGCAGAGGGGCAGCCTACAATGAGCAGTTCTTC.